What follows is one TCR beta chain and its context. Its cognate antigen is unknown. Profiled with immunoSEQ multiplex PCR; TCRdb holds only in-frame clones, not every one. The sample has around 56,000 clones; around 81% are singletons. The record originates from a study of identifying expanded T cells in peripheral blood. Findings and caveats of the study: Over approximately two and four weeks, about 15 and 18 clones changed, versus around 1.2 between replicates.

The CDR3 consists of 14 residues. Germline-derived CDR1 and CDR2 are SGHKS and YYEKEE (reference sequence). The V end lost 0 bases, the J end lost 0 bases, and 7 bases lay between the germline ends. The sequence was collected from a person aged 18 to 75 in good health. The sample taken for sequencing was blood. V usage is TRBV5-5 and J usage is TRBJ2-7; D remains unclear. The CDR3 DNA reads TGTGCCAGCAGCTTGGCCTCTTTCTCCTACGAGCAGTACGTC. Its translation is CASSLASFSYEQYV.